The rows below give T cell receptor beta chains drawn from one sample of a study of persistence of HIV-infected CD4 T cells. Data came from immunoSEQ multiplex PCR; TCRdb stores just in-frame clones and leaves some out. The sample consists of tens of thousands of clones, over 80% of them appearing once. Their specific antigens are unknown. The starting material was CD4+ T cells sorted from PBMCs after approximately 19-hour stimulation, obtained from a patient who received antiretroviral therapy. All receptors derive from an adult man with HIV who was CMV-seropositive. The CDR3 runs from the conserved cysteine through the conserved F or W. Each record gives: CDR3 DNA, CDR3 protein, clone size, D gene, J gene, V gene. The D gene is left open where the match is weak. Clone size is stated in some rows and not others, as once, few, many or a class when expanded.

DNA: TGTGCCAGCAGTGACCCGCAAAGGGGGGCCTCCTACGAGCAGTACTTC
CDR3: CASSDPQRGASYEQYF
size: .
D: .
J: TRBJ2-7
V: TRBV6-4

DNA: TGCGCCAGCAGTGAGTCGATACAGGGCGGAAAACTGTTTTTT
CDR3: CASSESIQGGKLFF
size: .
D: .
J: TRBJ1-4
V: TRBV10-2

DNA: TGCGCCAGCAGTGATGGGAGAACGCAGTATTTT
CDR3: CASSDGRTQYF
size: .
D: .
J: TRBJ2-3
V: TRBV10-1

DNA: TGTGCCAGCTGCGACAGGGGGAGCACAGATACGCAGTATTTT
CDR3: CASCDRGSTDTQYF
size: .
D: TRBD1
J: TRBJ2-3
V: TRBV3-1/TRBV3-2

DNA: TGCAGTGCTAGTCTAGGGACCAGGGGCTATGGCTACACCTTC
CDR3: CSASLGTRGYGYTF
size: .
D: .
J: TRBJ1-2
V: TRBV20-1

DNA: TGTGCCAGCAGTTACAGGGGACAGGGGACGGGCTATGGCTACACCTTC
CDR3: CASSYRGQGTGYGYTF
size: .
D: TRBD1
J: TRBJ1-2
V: TRBV6-5

DNA: TGTGCCTGGAATCACGGCCACCGGGAGCCCCAGCATTTT
CDR3: CAWNHGHREPQHF
size: .
D: .
J: TRBJ1-5
V: TRBV30

DNA: TGCGCCAGCAGCCCGGGGGGGGCCCTAAAGCTGAACACTGAAGCTTTCTTT
CDR3: CASSPGGALKLNTEAFF
size: .
D: .
J: TRBJ1-1
V: TRBV5-1

DNA: TGTGCCAGCAGCGACGTCCCGGGACAGGGTGAAGCTTTCTTT
CDR3: CASSDVPGQGEAFF
size: .
D: TRBD1
J: TRBJ1-1
V: TRBV2

DNA: TGTGCCAGCAGCTCCCAGGGGGCTAACTATGGCTACACCTTC
CDR3: CASSSQGANYGYTF
size: .
D: TRBD1
J: TRBJ1-2
V: TRBV7-2

DNA: TGTGCCAGCAGCCCTCCGGGACTAGCGTACAATGAGCAGTTCTTC
CDR3: CASSPPGLAYNEQFF
size: .
D: TRBD2
J: TRBJ2-1
V: TRBV9

DNA: TGCGCCAGCAGCCAAGCGGGGGTAAACACCGGGGAGCTGTTTTTT
CDR3: CASSQAGVNTGELFF
size: .
D: TRBD2
J: TRBJ2-2
V: TRBV10-2

DNA: TGTGCCACCAGCAAGGGACTAGGACGGGAGCTGTTTTTT
CDR3: CATSKGLGRELFF
size: .
D: TRBD2
J: TRBJ2-2
V: TRBV15

DNA: TGTGCCAGCAGTTACAAGGGATACTCCTACGAGCAGTACTTC
CDR3: CASSYKGYSYEQYF
size: .
D: .
J: TRBJ2-7
V: TRBV6-5

DNA: TGTGCCAGCAGTTTAACGGACAGGGTCCGGAATGAGCAGTTCTTC
CDR3: CASSLTDRVRNEQFF
size: .
D: TRBD1
J: TRBJ2-1
V: TRBV27

DNA: TGTGCCAGTAGTCCGAGCGGGAGAATCTACGAGCAGTACTTC
CDR3: CASSPSGRIYEQYF
size: .
D: TRBD2
J: TRBJ2-7
V: TRBV19

DNA: TGTGCCAGCAGTTTGACCGGGACAGACACAGATACGCAGTATTTT
CDR3: CASSLTGTDTDTQYF
size: .
D: TRBD1
J: TRBJ2-3
V: TRBV11-2

DNA: TGTGCCACCAGCAGAGATTCCGCGGGGGAGACCCAGTACTTC
CDR3: CATSRDSAGETQYF
size: .
D: .
J: TRBJ2-5
V: TRBV15

DNA: TGTGCCAGCAGCTTGGTAGGGGGAGGACAGCCCCAGCATTTT
CDR3: CASSLVGGGQPQHF
size: .
D: .
J: TRBJ1-5
V: TRBV5-6

DNA: TGTGCCAGCAGCCCCTACAGGGAGTCTTTTGGCTACACCTTC
CDR3: CASSPYRESFGYTF
size: few
D: .
J: TRBJ1-2
V: TRBV6-6